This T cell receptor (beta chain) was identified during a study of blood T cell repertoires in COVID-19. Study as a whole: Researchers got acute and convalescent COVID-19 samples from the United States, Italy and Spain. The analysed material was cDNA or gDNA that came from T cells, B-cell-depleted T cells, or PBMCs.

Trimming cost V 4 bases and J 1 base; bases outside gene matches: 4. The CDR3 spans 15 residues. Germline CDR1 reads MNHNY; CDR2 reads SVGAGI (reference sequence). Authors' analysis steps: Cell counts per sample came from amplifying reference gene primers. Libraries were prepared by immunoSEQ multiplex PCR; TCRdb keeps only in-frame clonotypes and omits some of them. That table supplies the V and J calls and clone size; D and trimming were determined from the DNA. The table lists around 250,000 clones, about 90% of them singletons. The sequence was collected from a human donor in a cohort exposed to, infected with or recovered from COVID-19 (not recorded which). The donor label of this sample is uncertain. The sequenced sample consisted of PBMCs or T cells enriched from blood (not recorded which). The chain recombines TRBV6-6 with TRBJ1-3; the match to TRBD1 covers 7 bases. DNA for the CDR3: TGTGCCAGCAGTTTTTACAGGGGTTCTGGAAACACCATATATTTT. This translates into CASSFYRGSGNTIYF.